The TCR beta chain under discussion was sequenced for a study of cytomegalovirus exposure and HLA in healthy donors. The CDR3 runs to 14 residues. Germline CDR1 SGHAT, CDR2 FQNNGV. J gave up 4 bases and V 5 bases, and 7 bases lay outside the gene matches. PCR was performed using 60 Vbeta and 13 Jbeta primers. Using immunoSEQ multiplex PCR, the repertoire was profiled, and TCRdb retains in-frame clones only, with some absent. The table includes approximately 290,000 clones, 80% detected once. Sequencing was performed on PBMCs. The TCR sequence derives from a girl under 10 years old in good health and CMV-seronegative. This chain links TRBV11-2 with TRBJ1-1, with 7 bases lining up with TRBD1. The CDR3 here is CASSKREGATEAFF. CDR3 coding DNA: TGTGCCAGCAGCAAACGGGAGGGGGCCACTGAAGCTTTCTTT. Together with reference TRBV11-2 and TRBJ1-1, the CDR3 gives the full variable domain: EAGVAQSPRYKIIEKRQSVAFWCNPISGHATLYWYQQILGQGPKLLIQFQNNGVVDDSQLPKDRFSAERLKGVDSTLKIQPAKLEDSAVYLCASSKREGATEAFFGQGTRLTVV.